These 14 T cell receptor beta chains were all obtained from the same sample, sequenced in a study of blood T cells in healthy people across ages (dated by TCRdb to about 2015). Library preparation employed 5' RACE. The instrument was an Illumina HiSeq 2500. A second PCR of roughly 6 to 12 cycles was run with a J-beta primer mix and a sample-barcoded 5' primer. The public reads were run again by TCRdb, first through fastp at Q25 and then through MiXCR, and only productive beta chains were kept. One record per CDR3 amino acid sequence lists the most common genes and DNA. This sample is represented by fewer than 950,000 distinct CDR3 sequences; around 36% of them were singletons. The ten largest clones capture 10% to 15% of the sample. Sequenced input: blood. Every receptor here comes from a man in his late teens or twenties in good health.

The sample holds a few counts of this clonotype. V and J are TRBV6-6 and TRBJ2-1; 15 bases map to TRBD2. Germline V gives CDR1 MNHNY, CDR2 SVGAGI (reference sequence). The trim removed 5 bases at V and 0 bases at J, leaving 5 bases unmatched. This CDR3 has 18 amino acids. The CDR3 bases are TGTGCCAGCAGTGGGACTAGCGGGGGGTCTTCCTCCTACAATGAGCAGTTCTTC. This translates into CASSGTSGGSSSYNEQFF.

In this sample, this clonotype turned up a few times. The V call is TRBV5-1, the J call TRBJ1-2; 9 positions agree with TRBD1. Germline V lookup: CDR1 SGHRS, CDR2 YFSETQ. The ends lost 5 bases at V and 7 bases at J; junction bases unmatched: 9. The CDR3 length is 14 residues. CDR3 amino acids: CASSPGQGMIGYTF. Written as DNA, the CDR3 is TGCGCCAGCAGTCCGGGACAGGGTATGATTGGCTACACCTTC.

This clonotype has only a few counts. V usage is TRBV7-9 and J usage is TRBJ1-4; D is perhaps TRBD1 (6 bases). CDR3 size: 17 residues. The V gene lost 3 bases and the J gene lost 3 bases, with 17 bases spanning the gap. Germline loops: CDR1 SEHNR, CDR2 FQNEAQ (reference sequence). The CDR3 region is CASSFPTGPTANEKLFF. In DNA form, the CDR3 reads TGTGCCAGCAGCTTCCCGACAGGTCCTACTGCTAATGAAAAACTGTTTTTT.

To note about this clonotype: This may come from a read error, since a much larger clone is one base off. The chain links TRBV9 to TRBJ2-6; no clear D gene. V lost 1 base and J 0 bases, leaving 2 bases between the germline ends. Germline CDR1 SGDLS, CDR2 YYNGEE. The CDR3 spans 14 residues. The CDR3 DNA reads TGTGCCAGCAGCGTAAACTCTGGGGCCAACGTCCTGACTTTC. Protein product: CASSVNSGANVLTF.

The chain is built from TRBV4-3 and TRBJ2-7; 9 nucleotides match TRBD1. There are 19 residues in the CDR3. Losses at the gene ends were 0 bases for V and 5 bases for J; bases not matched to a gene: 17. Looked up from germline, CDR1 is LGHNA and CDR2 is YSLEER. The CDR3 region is CASSQERDDTGGGRDEQYF. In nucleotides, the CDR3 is TGCGCCAGCAGCCAAGAACGGGACGACACAGGGGGCGGCAGAGACGAGCAGTACTTC.

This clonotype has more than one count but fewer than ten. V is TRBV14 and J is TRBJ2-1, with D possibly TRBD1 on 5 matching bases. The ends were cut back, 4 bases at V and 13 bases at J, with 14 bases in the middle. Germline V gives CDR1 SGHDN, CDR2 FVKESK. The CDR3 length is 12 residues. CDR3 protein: CASSREDRIQFF. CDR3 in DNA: TGTGCCAGCAGCCGCGAAGACAGAATCCAGTTCTTC.

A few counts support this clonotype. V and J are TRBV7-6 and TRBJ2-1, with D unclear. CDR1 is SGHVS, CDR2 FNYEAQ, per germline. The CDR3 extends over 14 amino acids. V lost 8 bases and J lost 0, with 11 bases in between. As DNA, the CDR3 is TGTGCCAGCCAGAGGACCGGCTCCTACAATGAGCAGTTCTTC. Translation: CASQRTGSYNEQFF.

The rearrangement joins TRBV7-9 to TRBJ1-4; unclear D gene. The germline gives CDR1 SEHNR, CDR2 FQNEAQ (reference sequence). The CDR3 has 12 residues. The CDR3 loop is CIGVATNEKLFF. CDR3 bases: TGTATCGGGGTAGCAACTAATGAAAAACTGTTTTTT.

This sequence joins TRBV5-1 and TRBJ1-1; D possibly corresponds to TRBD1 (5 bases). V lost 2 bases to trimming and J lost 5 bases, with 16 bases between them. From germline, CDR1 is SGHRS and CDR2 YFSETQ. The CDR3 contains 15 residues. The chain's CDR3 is CASSLAEGWRTEAFF. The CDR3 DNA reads TGCGCCAGCAGCTTAGCCGAGGGGTGGAGGACTGAAGCTTTCTTT.

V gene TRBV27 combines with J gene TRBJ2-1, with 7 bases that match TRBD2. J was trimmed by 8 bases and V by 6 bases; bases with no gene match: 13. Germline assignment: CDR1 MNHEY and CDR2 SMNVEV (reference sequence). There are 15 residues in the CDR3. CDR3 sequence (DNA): TGTGCCAGCAGCCCCGAGCGGGGTGGGGCTGATGAGCAGTTCTTC. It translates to CASSPERGGADEQFF.

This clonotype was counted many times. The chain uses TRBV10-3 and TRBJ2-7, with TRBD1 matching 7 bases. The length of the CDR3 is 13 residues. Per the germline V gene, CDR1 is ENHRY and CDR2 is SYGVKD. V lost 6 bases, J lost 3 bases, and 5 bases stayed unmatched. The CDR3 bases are TGTGCCATCAGCCTCCCAGGGGGCTACGAGCAGTACTTC. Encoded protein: CAISLPGGYEQYF.

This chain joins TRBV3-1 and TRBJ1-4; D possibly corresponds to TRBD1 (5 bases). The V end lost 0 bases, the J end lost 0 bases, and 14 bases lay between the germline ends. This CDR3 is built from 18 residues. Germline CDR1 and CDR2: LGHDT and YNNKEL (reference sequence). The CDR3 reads CASSQDRGGTATNEKLFF. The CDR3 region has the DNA TGTGCCAGCAGCCAAGATCGGGGCGGGACCGCAACTAATGAAAAACTGTTTTTT.

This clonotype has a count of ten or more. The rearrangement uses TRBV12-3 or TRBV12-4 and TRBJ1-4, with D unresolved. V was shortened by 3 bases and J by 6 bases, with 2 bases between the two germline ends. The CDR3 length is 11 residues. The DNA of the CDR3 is TGTGCCAGCAGTTTCGATGAAAAACTGTTTTTT. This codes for CASSFDEKLFF.

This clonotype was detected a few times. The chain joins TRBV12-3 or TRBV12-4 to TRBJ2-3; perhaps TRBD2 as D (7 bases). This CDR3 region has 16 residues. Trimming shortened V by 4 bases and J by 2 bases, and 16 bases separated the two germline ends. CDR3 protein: CASSSRLGGHTDTQYF. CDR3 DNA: TGTGCCAGCAGTTCCCGGCTGGGGGGGCACACAGATACGCAGTATTTT.